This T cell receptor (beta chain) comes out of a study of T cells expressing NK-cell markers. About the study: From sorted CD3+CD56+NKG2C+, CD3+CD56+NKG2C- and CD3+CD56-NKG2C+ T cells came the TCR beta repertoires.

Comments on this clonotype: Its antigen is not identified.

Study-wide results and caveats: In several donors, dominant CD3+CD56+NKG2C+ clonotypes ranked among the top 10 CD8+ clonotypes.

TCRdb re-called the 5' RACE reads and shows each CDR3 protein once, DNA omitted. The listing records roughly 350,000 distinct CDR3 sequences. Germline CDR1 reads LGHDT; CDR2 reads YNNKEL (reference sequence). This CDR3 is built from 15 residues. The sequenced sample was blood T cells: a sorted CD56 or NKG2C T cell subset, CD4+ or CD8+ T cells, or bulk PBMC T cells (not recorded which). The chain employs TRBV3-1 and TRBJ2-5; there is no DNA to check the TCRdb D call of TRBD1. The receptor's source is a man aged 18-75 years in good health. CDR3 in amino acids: CASSLSRGGWETQYF.